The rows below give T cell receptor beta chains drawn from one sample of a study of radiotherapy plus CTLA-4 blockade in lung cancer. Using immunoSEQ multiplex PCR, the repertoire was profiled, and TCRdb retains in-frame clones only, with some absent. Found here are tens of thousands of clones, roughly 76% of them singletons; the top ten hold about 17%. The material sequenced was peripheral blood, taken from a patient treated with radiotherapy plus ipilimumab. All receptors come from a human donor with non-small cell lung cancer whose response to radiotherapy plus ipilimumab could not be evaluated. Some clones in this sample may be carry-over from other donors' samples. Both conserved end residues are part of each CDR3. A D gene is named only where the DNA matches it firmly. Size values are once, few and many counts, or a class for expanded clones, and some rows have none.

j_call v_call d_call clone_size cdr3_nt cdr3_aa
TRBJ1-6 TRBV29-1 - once TGCAGCGTTGCTGCAGGAAATAATTCACCCCTCCACTTT CSVAAGNNSPLHF
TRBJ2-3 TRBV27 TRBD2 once TGTGCCAGCAGCCCCCTGACCCTAGCGGGGGGGAGCACAGATACGCAGTATTTT CASSPLTLAGGSTDTQYF
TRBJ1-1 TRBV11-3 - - TGTGCCAGCAGGGCGGGGGCTGACACTGAAGCTTTCTTT CASRAGADTEAFF
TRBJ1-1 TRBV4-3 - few TGCGCCAGCAGCCAAGATCTTGTCGGGACTGAAGCTTTCTTT CASSQDLVGTEAFF
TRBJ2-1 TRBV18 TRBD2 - TGTGCCAGCTCACCCCGGAGCGGGGGGAGCTCCTACAATGAGCAGTTCTTC CASSPRSGGSSYNEQFF
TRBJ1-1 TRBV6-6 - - TGTGCCAGCAGTAGGGGAATCGACACTGAAGCTTTCTTT CASSRGIDTEAFF
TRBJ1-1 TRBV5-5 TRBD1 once TGTGCCAGCAGCTTAGCCTATGACAGGGGGGGGACTGAAGCTTTCTTT CASSLAYDRGGTEAFF
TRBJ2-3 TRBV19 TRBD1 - TGTGCCAGTAGGGCCTTACAGGGGGCCCCAGATACGCAGTATTTT CASRALQGAPDTQYF
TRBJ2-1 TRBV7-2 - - TGTGCCAGCAGCTTCCTCTTTCCCCCTAATGAGCAGTTCTTC CASSFLFPPNEQFF
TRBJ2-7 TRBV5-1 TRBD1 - TGCGCCAGCAGGCTACAGGGGGCTACAGGCGACGAGCAGTACTTC CASRLQGATGDEQYF
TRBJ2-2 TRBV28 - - TGTGCCAGCAGTTTATTTGAGGCCGGGGAGCTGTTTTTT CASSLFEAGELFF
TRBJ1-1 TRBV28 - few TGTGCCAGCAGTTCACAGGGTCGGGACACTGAAGCTTTCTTT CASSSQGRDTEAFF
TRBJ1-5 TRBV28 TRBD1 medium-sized TGTGCCAGCAGTTCCCCGAACCAGGACAGGGGAGATCAGCCCCAGCATTTT CASSSPNQDRGDQPQHF
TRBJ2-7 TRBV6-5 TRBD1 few TGTGCCAGCAGTTACTACACGGGACAGGAGCAGTACTTC CASSYYTGQEQYF
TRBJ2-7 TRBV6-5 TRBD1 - TGTGCCAGCAGTTCTTTCCCGGGACAGGGGGAGCAGTACTTC CASSSFPGQGEQYF
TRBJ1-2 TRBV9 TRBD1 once TGTGCCAGCAGCGTAGGGGACAGAAACTATGGCTACACCTTC CASSVGDRNYGYTF
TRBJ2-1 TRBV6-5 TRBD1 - TGTGCCAGCAGCCTAAACAGGGGAGAGCAGTTCTTC CASSLNRGEQFF
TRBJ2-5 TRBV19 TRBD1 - TGTGCCAGTAGTACCCGGACAGGGGAGACCCAGTACTTC CASSTRTGETQYF
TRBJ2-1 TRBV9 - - TGTGCCAGCAGCGTAGGTGGGGACGGGGGCAATGAGCAGTTCTTC CASSVGGDGGNEQFF
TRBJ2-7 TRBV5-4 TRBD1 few TGTGCCAGCAGCTGGCAGGGGGACATTTACGAGCAGTACTTC CASSWQGDIYEQYF
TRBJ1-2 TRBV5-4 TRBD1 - TGTGCCAGCAGCTTGGGCAGGGGGCGCGGTGGCTATGGCTACACCTTC CASSLGRGRGGYGYTF
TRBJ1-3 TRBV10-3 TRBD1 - TGTGCCATCAGTCCGACAGGGAGCTCTGGAAACACCATATATTTT CAISPTGSSGNTIYF
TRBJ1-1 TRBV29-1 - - TGCAGCGTTGCGGGGTTGGGGAACACTGAAGCTTTCTTT CSVAGLGNTEAFF
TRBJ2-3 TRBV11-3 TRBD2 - TGTGCCAGCAGCGCAAGCGGGGCGACGACCAGCAGAGATACGCAGTATTTT CASSASGATTSRDTQYF
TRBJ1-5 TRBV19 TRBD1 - TGTGCCAGTAGTATAACAGGGGCCAATCAGCCCCAGCATTTT CASSITGANQPQHF
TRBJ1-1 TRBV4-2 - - TGTGCCAGCAGCCAAGGGTTGACACGCTTGAACACTGAAGCTTTCTTT CASSQGLTRLNTEAFF
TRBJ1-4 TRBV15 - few TGTGCCACCAGCAGAGATTTTGCGGGGAATGAAAAACTGTTTTTT CATSRDFAGNEKLFF
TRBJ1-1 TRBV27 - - TGTGCCAGCAGCCCCTCGGGAGGGGCGGGGGCTGAAGCTTTCTTT CASSPSGGAGAEAFF
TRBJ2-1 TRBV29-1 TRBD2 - TGCAGCGTTGAAGATCACCGCGGGGGGACCTACAATGAGCAGTTCTTC CSVEDHRGGTYNEQFF
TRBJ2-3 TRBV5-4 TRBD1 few TGTGCCAGCAGCCAGGGACAGGGGGGCACAGATACGCAGTATTTT CASSQGQGGTDTQYF
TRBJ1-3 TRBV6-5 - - TGTGCCAGCAGTTTCACAGGGTTCTCTGGAAACACCATATATTTT CASSFTGFSGNTIYF
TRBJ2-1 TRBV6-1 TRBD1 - TGTGCCAGCAGTGAAAGGTTCAGGACAGGGGGCAATGAGCAGTTCTTC CASSERFRTGGNEQFF
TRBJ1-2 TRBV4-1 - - TGCGCCAGCAGCCAAGATCAAATTTCTAACTATGGCTACACCTTC CASSQDQISNYGYTF
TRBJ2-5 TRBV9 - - TGTGCCAGCAGCGTAGTAATAGAAGAGACCCAGTACTTC CASSVVIEETQYF
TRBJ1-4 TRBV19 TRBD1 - TGTGCCAGTGCCTGGGACAGGGGAGAAAAACTGTTTTTT CASAWDRGEKLFF
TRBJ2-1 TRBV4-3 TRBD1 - TGCGCCAGCAGCCGGGAGACAGGGGCGTCCTACAATGAGCAGTTCTTC CASSRETGASYNEQFF